The 31 T cell receptor beta chains reported below all come from one sample, sequenced in a study of blood T cell repertoires in COVID-19. Method: immunoSEQ multiplex PCR; TCRdb's copy keeps in-frame clones and lacks some. The table has about 300,000 clones, roughly 90% seen once. The sequenced sample consisted of peripheral blood. The source is a man aged 18 to 30 who had recovered from COVID-19.

This sequence joins TRBV6-6 and TRBJ1-1; TRBD1 agrees at 11 bases. CDR1 is MNHNY and CDR2 is SVGAGI in the germline V gene (reference sequence). The CDR3 sequence is 15 residues long. V dropped 5 bases and J dropped 7; count of bases not matched to a gene: 9. The CDR3 loop reads CASSNRPGTGGEAFF. DNA for the CDR3: TGTGCCAGCAGTAACCGTCCCGGGACAGGGGGTGAAGCTTTCTTT.

The chain combines TRBV28 with TRBJ1-2; D is uncertain. From germline, CDR1 is MDHEN and CDR2 SYDVKM. CDR3 length: 15 residues. Deletions cut 5 bases from V and 3 bases from J, with 16 bases between. CDR3 amino acids: CASSPKAQVHYGYTF. Written as DNA, the CDR3 is TGTGCCAGCAGTCCTAAGGCGCAGGTTCACTATGGCTACACCTTC.

The chain uses TRBV2 and TRBJ1-3; TRBD1 is a possible D gene (6 bases). The germline gives CDR1 SNHLY, CDR2 FYNNEI. The V end was cut by 6 bases, the J end by 3 bases, with 15 bases between. The CDR3 contains 15 residues. The CDR3, as DNA: TGTGCCAGCAGCGGACAGTTGATTAGTGGAAACACCATATATTTT. This translates into CASSGQLISGNTIYF.

This chain links TRBV7-2 with TRBJ2-7; no firm D call. CDR1 is SGHTA, CDR2 FQGNSA, per germline. V gave up 5 bases and J gave up 2 bases, with 7 bases separating them. This CDR3 contains 12 residues. CDR3 nucleotide sequence: TGTGCCAGCAGCCGATCGGCCTACGAGCAGTACTTC. This gives the protein CASSRSAYEQYF.

The chain couples TRBV11-2 to TRBJ2-7, with 9 bases that match TRBD1. This CDR3 spans 14 amino acids. Germline values: CDR1 SGHAT, CDR2 FQNNGV. CDR3 in amino acids: CATRVGQGYYEQYF. DNA of the CDR3: TGTGCGACCCGGGTAGGACAGGGGTACTACGAGCAGTACTTC.

The CDR3 nucleotides read TGTGCCGCTTCCGGGACAGGGGCAGGCTACACCTTC. It codes for CAASGTGAGYTF. This sequence joins TRBV2 and TRBJ1-2; 10 bases fit TRBD1. The germline gives CDR1 SNHLY, CDR2 FYNNEI. V trimming: 11 bases; J trimming: 8 bases; junction bases outside the gene matches: 8. This CDR3 has 12 residues.

This clone has a single count. The DNA for the CDR3 is TGTGCCAGTAGTAGGACAGGGTTTGACATTCAGTACTTC. This encodes CASSRTGFDIQYF. The V call is TRBV19, the J call TRBJ2-4; 8 nucleotides line up with TRBD1. Germline trimming cut 4 bases from V and 8 bases from J; bases unmatched to any gene: 4. The CDR3 is 13 amino acids. Per the germline V gene, CDR1 is LNHDA and CDR2 is SQIVND (reference sequence).

The CDR3 spells CASSEYKTNEKLFF. CDR3 DNA: TGTGCCAGCAGTGAATACAAAACTAATGAAAAACTGTTTTTT. The genes are TRBV2 and TRBJ1-4; no clear D gene. This CDR3 contains 14 residues. Between the trimmed V and J ends, which lost 2 bases and 1 base, there was a span of 5 bases. The germline V gene has CDR1 SNHLY and CDR2 FYNNEI. Full variable domain (remainder filled in from reference TRBV2 and TRBJ1-4): EPEVTQTPSHQVTQMGQEVILRCVPISNHLYFYWYRQILGQKVEFLVSFYNNEISEKSEIFDDQFSVERPDGSNFTLKIRSTKLEDSAMYFCASSEYKTNEKLFFGSGTQLSVL.

The chain recombines TRBV19 with TRBJ2-3, with TRBD2 matching over 11 bases. The CDR3 contains 11 residues. V dropped 11 bases and J dropped 7; count of bases not matched to a gene: 2. The germline V gene has CDR1 LNHDA and CDR2 SQIVND (reference sequence). CDR3 nucleotides: TGTGCCGCTAGCGGGGGGCATACGCAGTATTTT. Protein: CAASGGHTQYF.

Remarks on this clone: At one of its ends the junction is not consistent with the germline gene, which may arise from a read error. V and J are TRBV12-5 and TRBJ2-7; a possible D gene is TRBD2 (6 bases). From germline, CDR1 is LGHNT and CDR2 FRNRAP. The CDR3 totals 12 residues. DNA of the CDR3: TGTGCTAGTGGGTTGGAGGGAGGCGAGCAGTACTTC. Translation gives CASGLEGGEQYF.

The chain uses TRBV27 and TRBJ1-4; the D is unclear. The CDR3 is 20 amino acids. With 6 bases removed from V and 0 bases from J, the gap between germline ends came to 26 bases. Germline V CDR1 and CDR2: MNHEY, SMNVEV (reference sequence). DNA of the CDR3: TGTGCCAGCAGCCGGGATGGCCCACGATCATTTATTGCAACTAATGAAAAACTGTTTTTT. It is translated as CASSRDGPRSFIATNEKLFF.

For the CDR3, the DNA is TGTGCCAGCAGTCGGGACAGGGGGCCTAAAGCTTTCTTT. Translating gives CASSRDRGPKAFF. This sequence joins TRBV21-1 and TRBJ1-1; whether TRBD1, the table's D call, matches the DNA was not checked. TRBV21-1 is a listed pseudogene. The CDR3 has 13 residues.

The V call is TRBV10-3, the J call TRBJ1-3, with D uncertain. This CDR3 is built from 14 residues. Trimming removed 4 bases from V and 0 bases from J, with 7 bases in between. Looked up from germline, CDR1 is ENHRY and CDR2 is SYGVKD. CDR3 in amino acids: CAISGYSSGNTIYF. The DNA for the CDR3 is TGTGCCATCAGTGGGTATAGCTCTGGAAACACCATATATTTT.

This chain uses TRBV5-4 with TRBJ2-4; 9 bases are a match to TRBD1. After removal of 0 bases from V and 15 bases from J, the junction contained 7 bases not matched to a gene. This CDR3 comprises 13 residues. In germline, CDR1 is SGHNT, CDR2 YYREEE (reference sequence). The CDR3 sequence: CASSLGQGDLAYF. The CDR3 coding sequence is TGTGCCAGCAGCTTGGGACAGGGGGATCTGGCGTACTTC.

The chain carries TRBV4-3 and TRBJ2-3; no clear D. The germline V and J ends were trimmed by 1 base and 3 bases, with 11 bases remaining between them. The CDR3 consists of 15 residues. The germline V gene encodes CDR1 LGHNA and CDR2 YSLEER. CDR3 coding DNA: TGCGCCAGCAGCCAAGGTGACATGGCGACAGATACGCAGTATTTT. It is translated as CASSQGDMATDTQYF.

This clone has only one observation. The J gene is TRBJ1-1, the V gene TRBV10-2; TRBD1 agrees at 10 bases. The J segment lost 6 bases and the V segment lost 5 bases, leaving 15 bases of the junction unmatched. The CDR3 runs 17 residues. Germline V lookup: CDR1 WSHSY, CDR2 SAAADI. The CDR3 here is CASSRTGTGDTRAEAFF. The DNA for the CDR3 is TGCGCCAGCAGTCGTACCGGGACAGGGGACACAAGGGCTGAAGCTTTCTTT.

V usage is TRBV13 and J usage is TRBJ2-3; 8 bases agree with TRBD2. The CDR3 has 15 amino acids. The V segment lost 4 bases and the J segment 4 bases; nucleotides outside the gene matches: 7. Germline CDR1 PRHDT, CDR2 FYEKMQ (reference sequence). In DNA form, the CDR3 reads TGTGCCAGCAGCTCCCGACTAGCGATGGCAGATACGCAGTATTTT. Protein sequence: CASSSRLAMADTQYF.

This clone appeared a few times. The CDR3: CASSLGARYQYF. The CDR3 region has the DNA TGTGCCAGCAGTTTGGGAGCACGTTATCAGTACTTC. The chain carries TRBV12-3 or TRBV12-4 and TRBJ2-7, with a tentative D call TRBD2 (5 bases). Trimming took off 3 bases at V and 10 bases at J, with 13 bases between the two ends. CDR3 length equals 12 residues.

This chain connects TRBV6-5 to TRBJ2-7; TRBD1 agrees at 8 bases. The J segment lost 0 bases and the V segment lost 2 bases, leaving 3 bases of the junction unmatched. CDR3 length: 15 residues. Germline CDR1 is MNHEY and CDR2 is SVGAGI. This chain's CDR3 is CASSYGTGASYEQYF. In nucleotides, the CDR3 is TGTGCCAGCAGTTACGGGACAGGAGCCTCCTACGAGCAGTACTTC.

This clone was picked up one time. The chain links TRBV7-9 to TRBJ1-6; a weak D match, TRBD1 (5 bases). This CDR3 region has 16 residues. Germline V lookup: CDR1 SEHNR, CDR2 FQNEAQ (reference sequence). Between the trimmed V and J ends, which lost 5 bases and 7 bases, there was a span of 18 bases. The CDR3 here is CASSHPGQGVNSPLHF. CDR3 nucleotides: TGTGCCAGCAGCCACCCCGGGCAGGGTGTGAATTCACCCCTCCACTTT.

The table lists this clone with a count of one. The gene calls are TRBV6-5 and TRBJ1-1; no reliable D call. The CDR3 loop spans 10 amino acids. Germline-derived CDR1 and CDR2 are MNHEY and SVGAGI. CDR3 sequence: CTVWNTEAFF. CDR3 DNA: TGTACGGTATGGAACACTGAAGCTTTCTTT.

This chain uses TRBV29-1 with TRBJ1-5, with D tentatively TRBD1 (5 bases). This CDR3 spans 13 amino acids. V lost 2 bases and J 4 bases, leaving 9 bases between the germline ends. Germline-derived CDR1 and CDR2 are SQVTM and ANQGSEA. In nucleotides, the CDR3 is TGCAGCGTTGAAATCGGGGGTAATCAGCCCCAGCATTTT. Encoded protein: CSVEIGGNQPQHF.

V and J are TRBV7-9 and TRBJ2-1; possibly TRBD2 for D (5 bases). CDR1 and CDR2 (germline): SEHNR, FQNEAQ (reference sequence). Trimming took 0 bases from V and 1 from J, leaving 7 bases between them. There are 15 residues in the CDR3. CDR3 amino acids: CASSLAGVSYNEQFF. In DNA, the CDR3 is TGTGCCAGCAGCTTAGCGGGAGTGTCCTACAATGAGCAGTTCTTC.

The V gene is TRBV5-4, the J gene TRBJ1-2; TRBD1 matches 7 bases. The CDR3 runs 15 residues. CDR1 and CDR2 (germline): SGHNT, YYREEE (reference sequence). V lost 7 bases, J lost 0 bases, and 9 bases stayed unmatched. CDR3 DNA: TGTGCCAGCCGTTCCCAGGACAGGTCTAACTATGGCTACACCTTC. Its protein is CASRSQDRSNYGYTF.

The chain combines TRBV10-3 with TRBJ1-2, with TRBD1 matching 8 bases. V dropped 6 bases and J dropped 1; count of bases not matched to a gene: 4. This CDR3 is 14 amino acids long. CDR1 is ENHRY and CDR2 is SYGVKD in the germline V gene. The CDR3, as DNA: TGTGCCATCAGGTCGGACAGGGATAACTATGGCTACACCTTC. It specifies CAIRSDRDNYGYTF.

CDR3 bases: TGTGCCAGCAGCTTATTGATTAGAACGTACACTGAAGCTTTCTTT. Amino acids: CASSLLIRTYTEAFF. The chain recombines TRBV7-8 with TRBJ1-1; D remains ambiguous. The CDR3 is 15 amino acids. Trimming stripped 2 bases from V and 3 bases from J, with 13 bases between. Per germline, CDR1 SGHVS and CDR2 FQNEAQ.

The rearrangement joins TRBV29-1 to TRBJ2-1, with 7 nucleotides matching TRBD2. Trimming removed 0 bases from V and 9 bases from J; junction bases left unmatched: 8. The CDR3 consists of 14 residues. CDR1 and CDR2 from the germline V gene are SQVTM and ANQGSEA. Here the CDR3 DNA reads TGCAGCGTTGAAGAGTGGGGCAGGGAGGGTGAGCAGTTCTTC. Protein product: CSVEEWGREGEQFF.

This rearrangement joins TRBV10-3 to TRBJ1-1; a possible D gene is TRBD1 (5 bases). The V gene lost 0 bases and the J gene lost 2 bases, with 16 bases spanning the gap. The CDR3 extends over 17 amino acids. Germline V lookup: CDR1 ENHRY, CDR2 SYGVKD. DNA of the CDR3: TGTGCCATCAGTGAGTCGAAAGTAGCGGGGCTTAACACTGAAGCTTTCTTT. Encoded protein: CAISESKVAGLNTEAFF.

V is TRBV11-3 and J is TRBJ2-3, with TRBD2 as a possible D gene (6 bases). This CDR3 spans 14 amino acids. V lost 5 bases and J 3 bases, leaving 12 bases between the germline ends. Germline CDR1 reads SGHNT; CDR2 reads YENEEA. The CDR3 loop is CASSPGTGTDTQYF. In DNA, the CDR3 is TGTGCCAGCAGCCCCGGGACTGGAACAGATACGCAGTATTTT. Full variable domain (remainder filled in from reference TRBV11-3 and TRBJ2-3): EAGVVQSPRYKIIEKKQPVAFWCNPISGHNTLYWYLQNLGQGPELLIRYENEEAVDDSQLPKDRFSAERLKGVDSTLKIQPAELGDSAVYLCASSPGTGTDTQYFGPGTRLTVL.

The chain uses TRBV4-3 and TRBJ2-7, with TRBD1 matching over 7 bases. The germline CDR1 and CDR2 sequences are LGHNA and YSLEER. Trimming at V came to 2 bases and at J to 2 bases, leaving 6 bases not matched to a gene. The CDR3 has 15 residues. CDR3 sequence reads: CASSQQQGMTYEQYF. DNA for the CDR3: TGCGCCAGCAGCCAACAACAGGGGATGACCTACGAGCAGTACTTC.

J is TRBJ2-7 and V is TRBV6-5; D may be TRBD1 (6 bases). V was clipped by 5 bases and J by 1 base, with 15 bases between them. The germline V gene encodes CDR1 MNHEY and CDR2 SVGAGI. This CDR3 has 15 residues. The chain's CDR3 is CASSREEGVSYEQYF. CDR3 DNA: TGTGCCAGCAGTCGAGAAGAGGGGGTGTCCTACGAGCAGTACTTC.